This T cell receptor beta chain was sequenced during a study of T cell repertoires in cytomegalovirus infection. TCRdb reprocessed the reads with MiXCR, giving one entry per CDR3 protein. The repertoire holds hundreds of thousands of distinct CDR3 sequences, 30% to 35% seen once, with around a sixth in the top ten. In the case of this clonotype: The antigen is not known.

The CDR3 loop spans 14 amino acids. Trimming stripped 3 bases from V and 8 bases from J, with 16 bases between. The germline CDR1 and CDR2 sequences are MNHEY and SMNVEV (reference sequence). Regarding the study as a whole: The ex vivo response showed dominance by HLA-C-restricted CMV-specific TCR beta clonotypes.

This TCR derives from a human donor in good health (CMV status not recorded). Some clones in this sample may be carry-over from other donors' samples. Specimen: cultured PBMCs, collected from culture after CMV antigen stimulation. The chain uses TRBV27 and TRBJ1-1; possible D gene TRBD1, 6 bases. CDR3 region: CASSFRGGHREAFF. The DNA for the CDR3 is TGTGCCAGCAGTTTCCGGGGGGGCCACCGCGAAGCTTTCTTT.